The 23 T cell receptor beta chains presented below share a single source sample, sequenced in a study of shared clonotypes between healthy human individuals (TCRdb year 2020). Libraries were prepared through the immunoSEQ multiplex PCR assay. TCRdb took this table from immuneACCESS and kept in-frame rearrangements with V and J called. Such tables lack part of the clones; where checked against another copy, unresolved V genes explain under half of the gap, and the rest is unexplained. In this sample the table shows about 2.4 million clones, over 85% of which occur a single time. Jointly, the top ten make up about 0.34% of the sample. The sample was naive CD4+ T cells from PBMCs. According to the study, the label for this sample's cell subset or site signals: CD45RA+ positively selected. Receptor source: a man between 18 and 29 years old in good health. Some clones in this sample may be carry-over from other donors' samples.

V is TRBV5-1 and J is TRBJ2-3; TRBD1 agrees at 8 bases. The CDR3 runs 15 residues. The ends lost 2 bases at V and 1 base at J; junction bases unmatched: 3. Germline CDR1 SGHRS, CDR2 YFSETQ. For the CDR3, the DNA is TGCGCCAGCAGCTTCTCGGACAGGGGCACAGATACGCAGTATTTT. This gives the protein CASSFSDRGTDTQYF.

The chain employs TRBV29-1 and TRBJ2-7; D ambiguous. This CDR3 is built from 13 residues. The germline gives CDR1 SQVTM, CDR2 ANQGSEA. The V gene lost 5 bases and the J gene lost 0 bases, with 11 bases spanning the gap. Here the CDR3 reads CSVRFRPSYEQYF. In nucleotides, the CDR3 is TGCAGCGTTAGGTTCCGACCCTCCTACGAGCAGTACTTC.

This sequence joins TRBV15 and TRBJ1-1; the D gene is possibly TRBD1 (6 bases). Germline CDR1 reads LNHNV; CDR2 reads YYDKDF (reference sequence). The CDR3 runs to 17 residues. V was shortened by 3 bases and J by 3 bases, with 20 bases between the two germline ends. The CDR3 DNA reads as TGTGCCACCAGCAGCATGTATGGGGGGCCTGCGGACACTGAAGCTTTCTTT. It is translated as CATSSMYGGPADTEAFF.

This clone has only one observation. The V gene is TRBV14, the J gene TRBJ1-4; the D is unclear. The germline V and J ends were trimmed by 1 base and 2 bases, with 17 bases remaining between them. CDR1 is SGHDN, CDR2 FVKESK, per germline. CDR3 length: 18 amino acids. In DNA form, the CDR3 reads TGTGCCAGCAGCCAAGTCTGGAAGGGATCAACGACTAATGAAAAACTGTTTTTT. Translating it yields CASSQVWKGSTTNEKLFF.

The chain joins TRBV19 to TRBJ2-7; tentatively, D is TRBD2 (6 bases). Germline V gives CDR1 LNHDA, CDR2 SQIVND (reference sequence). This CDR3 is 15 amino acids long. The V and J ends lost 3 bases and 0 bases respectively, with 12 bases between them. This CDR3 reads CASSISGLLSYEQYF. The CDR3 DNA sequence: TGTGCCAGTAGTATTAGCGGTCTCCTCTCCTACGAGCAGTACTTC.

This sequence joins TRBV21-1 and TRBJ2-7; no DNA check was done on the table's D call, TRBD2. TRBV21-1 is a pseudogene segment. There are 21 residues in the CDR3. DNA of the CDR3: TGTGCCAGCAGCAAAGACCTTGGACTAGCGGGAGGGCTTTGCCCTTCCTACGAGCAGTACTTC. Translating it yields CASSKDLGLAGGLCPSYEQYF.

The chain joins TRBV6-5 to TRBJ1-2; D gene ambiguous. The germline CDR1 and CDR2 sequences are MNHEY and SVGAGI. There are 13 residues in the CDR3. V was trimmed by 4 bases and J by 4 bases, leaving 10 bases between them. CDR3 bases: TGTGCCAGCAGTTCCCGGGAGCTCTATGGCTACACCTTC. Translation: CASSSRELYGYTF.

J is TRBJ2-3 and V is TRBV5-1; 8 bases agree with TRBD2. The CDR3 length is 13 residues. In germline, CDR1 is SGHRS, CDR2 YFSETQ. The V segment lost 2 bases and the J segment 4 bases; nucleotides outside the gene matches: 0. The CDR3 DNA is TGCGCCAGCAGCTTCGGGAGGGCAGATACGCAGTATTTT. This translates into CASSFGRADTQYF. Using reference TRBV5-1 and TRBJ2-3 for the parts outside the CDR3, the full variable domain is KAGVTQTPRYLIKTRGQQVTLSCSPISGHRSVSWYQQTPGQGLQFLFEYFSETQRNKGNFPGRFSGRQFSNSRSEMNVSTLELGDSALYLCASSFGRADTQYFGPGTRLTVL.

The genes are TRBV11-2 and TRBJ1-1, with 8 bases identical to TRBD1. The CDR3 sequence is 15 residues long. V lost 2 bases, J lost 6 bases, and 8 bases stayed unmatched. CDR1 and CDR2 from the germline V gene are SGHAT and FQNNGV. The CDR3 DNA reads TGTGCCAGCAGCTTAAGGCGGCAGGGGGCAGCTGAAGCTTTCTTT. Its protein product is CASSLRRQGAAEAFF.

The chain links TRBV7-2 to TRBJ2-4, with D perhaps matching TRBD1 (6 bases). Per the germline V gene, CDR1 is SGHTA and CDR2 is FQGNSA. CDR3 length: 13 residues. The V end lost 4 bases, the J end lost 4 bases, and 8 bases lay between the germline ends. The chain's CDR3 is CASSWTVKNIQYF. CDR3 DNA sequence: TGTGCCAGCAGCTGGACAGTAAAAAACATTCAGTACTTC.

DNA for the CDR3: TGTGCCAGTAGTAAGGCCGGGACTAGCGGGTCTAGAGAGCAGTACTTC. Its translation: CASSKAGTSGSREQYF. The chain is built from TRBV19 and TRBJ2-7, with 12 bases lining up with TRBD2. The J segment lost 7 bases and the V segment lost 4 bases, leaving 11 bases of the junction unmatched. The CDR3 runs 16 residues. CDR1 is LNHDA and CDR2 is SQIVND in the germline V gene (reference sequence).

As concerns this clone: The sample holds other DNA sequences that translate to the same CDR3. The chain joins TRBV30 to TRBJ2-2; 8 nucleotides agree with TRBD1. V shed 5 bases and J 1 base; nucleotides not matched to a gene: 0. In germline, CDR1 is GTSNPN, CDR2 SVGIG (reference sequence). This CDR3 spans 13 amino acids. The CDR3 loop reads CAWGTGNTGELFF. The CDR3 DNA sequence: TGTGCCTGGGGGACAGGGAACACCGGGGAGCTGTTTTTT. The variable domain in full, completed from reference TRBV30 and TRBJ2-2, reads SQTIHQWPATLVQPVGSPLSLECTVEGTSNPNLYWYRQAAGRGLQLLFYSVGIGQISSEVPQNLSASRPQDRQFILSSKKLLLSDSGFYLCAWGTGNTGELFFGEGSRLTVL.

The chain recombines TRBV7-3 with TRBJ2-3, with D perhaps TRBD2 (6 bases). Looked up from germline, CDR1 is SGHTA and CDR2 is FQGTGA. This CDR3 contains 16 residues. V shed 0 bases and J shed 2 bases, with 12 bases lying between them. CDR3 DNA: TGTGCCAGCAGCTTAACGTTTAGCGGAGACACAGATACGCAGTATTTT. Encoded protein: CASSLTFSGDTDTQYF.

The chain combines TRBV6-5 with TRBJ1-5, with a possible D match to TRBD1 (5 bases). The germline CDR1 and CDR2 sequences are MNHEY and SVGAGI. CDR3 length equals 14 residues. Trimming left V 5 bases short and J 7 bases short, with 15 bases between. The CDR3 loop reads CASSPRAGLQPQHF. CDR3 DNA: TGTGCCAGCAGTCCTCGGGCGGGGCTGCAGCCCCAGCATTTT.

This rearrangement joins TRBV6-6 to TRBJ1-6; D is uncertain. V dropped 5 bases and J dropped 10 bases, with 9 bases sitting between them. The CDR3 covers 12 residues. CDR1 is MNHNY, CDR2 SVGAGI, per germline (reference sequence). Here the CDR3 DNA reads TGTGCCAGCAGTGCGATGCAATCACCCCTCCACTTT. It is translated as CASSAMQSPLHF.

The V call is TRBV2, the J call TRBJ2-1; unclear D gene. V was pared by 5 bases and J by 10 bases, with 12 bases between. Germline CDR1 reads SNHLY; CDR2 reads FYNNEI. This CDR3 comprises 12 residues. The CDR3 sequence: CASSRKMTEQFF. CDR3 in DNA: TGTGCCAGCAGTAGGAAGATGACGGAGCAGTTCTTC. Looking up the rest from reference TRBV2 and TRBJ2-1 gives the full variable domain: EPEVTQTPSHQVTQMGQEVILRCVPISNHLYFYWYRQILGQKVEFLVSFYNNEISEKSEIFDDQFSVERPDGSNFTLKIRSTKLEDSAMYFCASSRKMTEQFFGPGTRLTVL.

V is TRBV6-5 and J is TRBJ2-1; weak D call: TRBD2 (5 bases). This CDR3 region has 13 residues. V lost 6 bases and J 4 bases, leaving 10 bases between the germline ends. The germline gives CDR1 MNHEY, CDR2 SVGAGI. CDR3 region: CASRRSGYNEQFF. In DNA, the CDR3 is TGTGCCAGCAGAAGATCGGGGTACAATGAGCAGTTCTTC.

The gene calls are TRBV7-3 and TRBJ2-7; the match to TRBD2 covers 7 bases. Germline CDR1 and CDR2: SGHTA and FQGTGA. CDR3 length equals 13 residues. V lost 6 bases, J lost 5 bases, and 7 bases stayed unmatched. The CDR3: CASSPLAGDEQYF. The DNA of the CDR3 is TGTGCCAGCAGTCCCTTGGCGGGGGACGAGCAGTACTTC. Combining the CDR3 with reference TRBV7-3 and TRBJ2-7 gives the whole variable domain GAGVSQTPSNKVTEKGKYVELRCDPISGHTALYWYRQSLGQGPEFLIYFQGTGAADDSGLPNDRFFAVRPEGSVSTLKIQRTERGDSAVYLCASSPLAGDEQYFGPGTRLTVT.

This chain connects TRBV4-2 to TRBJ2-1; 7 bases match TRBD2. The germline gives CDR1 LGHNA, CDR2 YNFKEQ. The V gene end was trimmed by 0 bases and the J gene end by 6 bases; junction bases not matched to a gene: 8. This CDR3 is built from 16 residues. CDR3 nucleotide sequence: TGTGCCAGCAGCCAAGATTGGGCGGGAGAACTCAATGAGCAGTTCTTC. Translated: CASSQDWAGELNEQFF.

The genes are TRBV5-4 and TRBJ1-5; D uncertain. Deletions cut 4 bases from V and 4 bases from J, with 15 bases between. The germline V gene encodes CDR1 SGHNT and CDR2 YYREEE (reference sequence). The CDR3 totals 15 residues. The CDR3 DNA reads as TGTGCCAGCAGCAACGGCGGCCGGGCTAATCAGCCCCAGCATTTT. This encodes CASSNGGRANQPQHF.

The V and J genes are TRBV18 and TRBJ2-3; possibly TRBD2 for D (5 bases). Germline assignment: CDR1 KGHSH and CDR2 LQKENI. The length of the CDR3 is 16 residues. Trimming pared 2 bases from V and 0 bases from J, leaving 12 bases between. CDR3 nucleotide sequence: TGTGCCAGCTCACCAGCCAGCGGAGTTAGCACAGATACGCAGTATTTT. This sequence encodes CASSPASGVSTDTQYF.

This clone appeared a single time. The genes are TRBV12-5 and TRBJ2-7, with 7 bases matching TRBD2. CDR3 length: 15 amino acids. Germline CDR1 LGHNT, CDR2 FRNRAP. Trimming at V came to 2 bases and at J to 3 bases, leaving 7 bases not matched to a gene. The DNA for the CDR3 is TGTGCTAGTGGTTTGTCGGGGGGATTGGGCTACGAGCAGTACTTC. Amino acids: CASGLSGGLGYEQYF.

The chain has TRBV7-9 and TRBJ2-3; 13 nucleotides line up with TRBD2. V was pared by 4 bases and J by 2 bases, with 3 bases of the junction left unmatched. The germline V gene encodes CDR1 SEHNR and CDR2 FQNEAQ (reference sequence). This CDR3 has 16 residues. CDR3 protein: CASSSGLAGDTDTQYF. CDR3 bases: TGTGCCAGCAGCTCCGGACTAGCGGGGGACACAGATACGCAGTATTTT. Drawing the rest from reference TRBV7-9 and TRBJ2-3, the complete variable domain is DTGVSQNPRHKITKRGQNVTFRCDPISEHNRLYWYRQTLGQGPEFLTYFQNEAQLEKSRLLSDRFSAERPKGSFSTLEIQRTEQGDSAMYLCASSSGLAGDTDTQYFGPGTRLTVL.